This TCR beta chain was captured in a study of cytomegalovirus exposure and HLA in healthy donors. Germline V gene data show CDR1 as SGHRS and CDR2 as YFSETQ. The CDR3 covers 16 residues. Trimming pared 1 base from V and 0 bases from J, leaving 13 bases between. The PCR contained 60 Vbeta and 13 Jbeta primers. Clones were sequenced by immunoSEQ multiplex PCR, and TCRdb holds only the in-frame ones, with some missing. The data show more than 100,000 clones, around 72% seen once. The chain is built from TRBV5-1 and TRBJ1-1; D gene uncertain. The clonotype was recovered from a man aged 45 to 65 in good health and CMV-seropositive. The sample consisted of PBMCs. CDR3 nucleotide sequence: TGCGCCAGCAGCTTGTGGGAGTTGGCCATGAACACTGAAGCTTTCTTT. This codes for CASSLWELAMNTEAFF.